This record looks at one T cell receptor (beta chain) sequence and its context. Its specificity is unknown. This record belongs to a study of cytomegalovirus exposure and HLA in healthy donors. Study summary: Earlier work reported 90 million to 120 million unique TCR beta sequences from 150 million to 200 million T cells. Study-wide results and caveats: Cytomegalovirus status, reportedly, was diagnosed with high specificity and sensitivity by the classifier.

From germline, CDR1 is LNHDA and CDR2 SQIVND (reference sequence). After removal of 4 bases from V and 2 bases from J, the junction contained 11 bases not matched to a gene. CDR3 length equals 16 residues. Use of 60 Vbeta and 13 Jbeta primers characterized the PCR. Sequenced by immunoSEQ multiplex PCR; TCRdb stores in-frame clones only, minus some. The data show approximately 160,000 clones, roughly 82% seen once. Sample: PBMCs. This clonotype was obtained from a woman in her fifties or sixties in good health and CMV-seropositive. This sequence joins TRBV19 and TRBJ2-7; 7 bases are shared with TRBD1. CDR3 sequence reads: CASSTSLQGPTYEQYF. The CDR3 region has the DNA TGTGCCAGTAGTACCTCCCTACAGGGGCCAACCTACGAGCAGTACTTC.